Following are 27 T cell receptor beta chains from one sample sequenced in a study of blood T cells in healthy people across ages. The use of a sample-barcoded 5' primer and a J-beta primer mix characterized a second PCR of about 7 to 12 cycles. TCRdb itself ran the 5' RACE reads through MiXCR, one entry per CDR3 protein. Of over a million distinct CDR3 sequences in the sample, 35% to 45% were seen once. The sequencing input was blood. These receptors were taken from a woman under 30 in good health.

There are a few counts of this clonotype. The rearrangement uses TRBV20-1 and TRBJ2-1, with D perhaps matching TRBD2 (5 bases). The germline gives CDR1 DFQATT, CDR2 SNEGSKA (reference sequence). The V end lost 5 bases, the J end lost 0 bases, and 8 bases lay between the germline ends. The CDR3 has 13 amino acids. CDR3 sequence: CSARAVSYNEQFF. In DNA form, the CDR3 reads TGCAGTGCTCGAGCGGTCTCCTACAATGAGCAGTTCTTC.

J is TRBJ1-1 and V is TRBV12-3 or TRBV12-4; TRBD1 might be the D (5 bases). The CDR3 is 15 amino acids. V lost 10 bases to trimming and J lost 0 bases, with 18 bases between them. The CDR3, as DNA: TGTGCCATCTCCCCGTTGGGCAGGGTGAACACTGAAGCTTTCTTT. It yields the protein CAISPLGRVNTEAFF.

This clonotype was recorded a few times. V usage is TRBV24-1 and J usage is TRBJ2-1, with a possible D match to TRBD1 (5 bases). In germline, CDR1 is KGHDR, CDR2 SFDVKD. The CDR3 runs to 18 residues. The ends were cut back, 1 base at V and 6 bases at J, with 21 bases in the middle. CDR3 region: CATSDFSPGHKELNEQFF. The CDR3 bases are TGTGCCACCAGTGATTTTTCTCCCGGACACAAGGAACTCAATGAGCAGTTCTTC.

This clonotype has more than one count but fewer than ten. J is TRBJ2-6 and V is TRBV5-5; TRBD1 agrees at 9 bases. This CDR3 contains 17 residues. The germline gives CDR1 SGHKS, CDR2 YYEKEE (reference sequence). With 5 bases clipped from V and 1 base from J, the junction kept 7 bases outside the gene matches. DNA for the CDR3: TGTGCCAGCAGACCCGGGACAGGGCCGTCTGGGGCCAACGTCCTGACTTTC. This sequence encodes CASRPGTGPSGANVLTF. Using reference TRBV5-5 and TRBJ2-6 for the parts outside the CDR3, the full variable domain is DAGVTQSPTHLIKTRGQQVTLRCSPISGHKSVSWYQQVLGQGPQFIFQYYEKEERGRGNFPDRFSARQFPNYSSELNVNALLLGDSALYLCASRPGTGPSGANVLTFGAGSRLTVL.

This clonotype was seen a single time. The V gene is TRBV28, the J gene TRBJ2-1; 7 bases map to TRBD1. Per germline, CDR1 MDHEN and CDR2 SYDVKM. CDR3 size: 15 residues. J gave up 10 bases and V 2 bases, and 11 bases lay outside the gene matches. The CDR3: CASSLPPQGEGEQFF. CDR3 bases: TGTGCCAGCAGTTTACCCCCTCAGGGGGAAGGAGAGCAGTTCTTC. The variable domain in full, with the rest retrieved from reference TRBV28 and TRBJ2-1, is DVKVTQSSRYLVKRTGEKVFLECVQDMDHENMFWYRQDPGLGLRLIYFSYDVKMKEKGDIPEGYSVSREKKERFSLILESASTNQTSMYLCASSLPPQGEGEQFFGPGTRLTVL.

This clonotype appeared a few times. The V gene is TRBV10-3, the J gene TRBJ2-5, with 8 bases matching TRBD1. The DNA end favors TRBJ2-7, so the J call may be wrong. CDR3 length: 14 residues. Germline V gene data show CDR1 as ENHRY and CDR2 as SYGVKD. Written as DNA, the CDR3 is TGTGCCATCAGTGACCCGGGACAGGCCGACGAGCAGTACTTC. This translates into CAISDPGQADEQYF.

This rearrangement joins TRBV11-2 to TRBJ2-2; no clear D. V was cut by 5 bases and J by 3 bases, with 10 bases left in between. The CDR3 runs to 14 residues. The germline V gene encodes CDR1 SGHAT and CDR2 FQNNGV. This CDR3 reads CASSVRVDTGELFF. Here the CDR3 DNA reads TGTGCCAGCAGCGTACGGGTTGACACCGGGGAGCTGTTTTTT.

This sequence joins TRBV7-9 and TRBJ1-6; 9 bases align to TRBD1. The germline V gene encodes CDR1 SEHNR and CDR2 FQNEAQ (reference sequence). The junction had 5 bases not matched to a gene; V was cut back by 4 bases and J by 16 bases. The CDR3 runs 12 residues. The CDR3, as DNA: TGTGCCAGCAGCTCCCAGGGGACAGGGCTCCACTTT. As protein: CASSSQGTGLHF.

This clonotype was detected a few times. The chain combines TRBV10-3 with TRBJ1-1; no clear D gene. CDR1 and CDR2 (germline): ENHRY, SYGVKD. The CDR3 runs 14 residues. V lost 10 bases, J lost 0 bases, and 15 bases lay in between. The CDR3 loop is CASRPEGVNTEAFF. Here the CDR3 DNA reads TGTGCCAGCCGCCCAGAGGGCGTGAACACTGAAGCTTTCTTT.

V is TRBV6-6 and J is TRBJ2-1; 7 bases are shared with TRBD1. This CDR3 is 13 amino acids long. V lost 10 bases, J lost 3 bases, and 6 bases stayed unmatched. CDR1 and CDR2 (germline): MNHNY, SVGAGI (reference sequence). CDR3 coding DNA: TGTGCCACGTTGACAGGGAACTACAATGAGCAGTTCTTC. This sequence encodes CATLTGNYNEQFF.

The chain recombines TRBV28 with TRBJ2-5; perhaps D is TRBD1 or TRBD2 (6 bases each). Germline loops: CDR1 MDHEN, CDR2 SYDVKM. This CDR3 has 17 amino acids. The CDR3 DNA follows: TGTGCTGCCGCGGGATTCGGCCTGTCAGGGGCCCAAGAGACCCAGTACTTC. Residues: CAAAGFGLSGAQETQYF.

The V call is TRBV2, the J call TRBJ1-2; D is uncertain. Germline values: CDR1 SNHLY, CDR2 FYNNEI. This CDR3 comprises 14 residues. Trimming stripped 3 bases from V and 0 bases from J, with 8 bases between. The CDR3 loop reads CASSDVASNYGYTF. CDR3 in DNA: TGTGCCAGCAGTGACGTGGCTTCTAACTATGGCTACACCTTC.

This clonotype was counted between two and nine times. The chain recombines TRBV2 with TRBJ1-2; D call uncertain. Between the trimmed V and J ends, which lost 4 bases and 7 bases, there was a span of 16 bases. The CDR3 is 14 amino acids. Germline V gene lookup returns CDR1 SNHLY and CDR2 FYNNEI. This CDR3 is CASSADQLKGGYTF. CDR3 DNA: TGTGCCAGCAGTGCGGACCAACTAAAGGGTGGCTACACCTTC.

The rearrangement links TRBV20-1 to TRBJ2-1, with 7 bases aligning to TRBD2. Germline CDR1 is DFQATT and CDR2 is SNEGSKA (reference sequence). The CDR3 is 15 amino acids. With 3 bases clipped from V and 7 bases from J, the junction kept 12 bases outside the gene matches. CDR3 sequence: CSASPVGRWKNEQFF. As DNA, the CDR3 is TGCAGTGCTAGCCCTGTCGGGAGGTGGAAGAATGAGCAGTTCTTC.

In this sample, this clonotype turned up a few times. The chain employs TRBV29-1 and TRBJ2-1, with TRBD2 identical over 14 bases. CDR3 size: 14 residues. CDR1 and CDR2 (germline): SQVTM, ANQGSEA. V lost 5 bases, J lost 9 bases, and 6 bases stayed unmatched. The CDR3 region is CSVLGLAGVGEQFF. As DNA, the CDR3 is TGCAGCGTTTTGGGACTAGCGGGAGTTGGTGAGCAGTTCTTC.

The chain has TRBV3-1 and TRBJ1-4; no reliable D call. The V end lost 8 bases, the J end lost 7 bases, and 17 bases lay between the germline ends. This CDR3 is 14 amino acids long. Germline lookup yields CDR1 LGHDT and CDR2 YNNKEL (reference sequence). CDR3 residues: CASRRREEGEKLFF. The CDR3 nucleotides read TGTGCCAGCCGTCGTAGGGAGGAGGGTGAAAAACTGTTTTTT.

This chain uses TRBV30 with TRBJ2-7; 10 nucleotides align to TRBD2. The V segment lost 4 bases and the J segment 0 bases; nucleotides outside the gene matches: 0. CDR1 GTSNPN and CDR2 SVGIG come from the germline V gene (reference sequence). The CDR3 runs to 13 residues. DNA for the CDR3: TGTGCCTGGACTAGCGGGAGCTCCTACGAGCAGTACTTC. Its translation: CAWTSGSSYEQYF.

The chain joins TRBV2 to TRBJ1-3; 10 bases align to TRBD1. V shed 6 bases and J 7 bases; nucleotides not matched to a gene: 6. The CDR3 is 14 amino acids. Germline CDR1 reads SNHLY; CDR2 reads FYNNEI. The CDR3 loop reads CASRGQGFTNTIYF. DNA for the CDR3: TGTGCCAGCAGGGGACAGGGGTTCACGAACACCATATATTTT.

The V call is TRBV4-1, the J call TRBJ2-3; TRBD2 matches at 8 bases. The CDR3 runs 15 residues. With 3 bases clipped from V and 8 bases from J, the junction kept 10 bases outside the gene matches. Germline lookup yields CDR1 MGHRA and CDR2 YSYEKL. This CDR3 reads CASSHEPRGDLTQYF. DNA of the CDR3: TGCGCCAGCAGCCATGAACCGCGGGGGGACCTTACGCAGTATTTT.

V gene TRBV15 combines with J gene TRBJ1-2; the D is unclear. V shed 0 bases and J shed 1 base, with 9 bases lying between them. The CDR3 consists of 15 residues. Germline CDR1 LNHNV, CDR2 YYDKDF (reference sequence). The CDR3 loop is CATSRDRSRNYGYTF. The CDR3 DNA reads TGTGCCACCAGCAGAGATCGGTCGCGTAACTATGGCTACACCTTC.

The CDR3 here is CSAQPLGTPRASGGEQYF. The CDR3 DNA reads as TGCAGTGCTCAACCCCTCGGGACTCCAAGGGCCTCGGGAGGGGAGCAGTACTTC. The genes are TRBV20-1 and TRBJ2-5; TRBD2 matches at 8 bases. There are 18 residues in the CDR3. Trimming cost V 5 bases and J 11 bases; bases outside gene matches: 28. Germline loops: CDR1 DFQATT, CDR2 SNEGSKA (reference sequence).

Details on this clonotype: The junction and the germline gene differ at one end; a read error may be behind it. The CDR3 loop is CTSSLASGGQYF. As DNA, the CDR3 is TGTACCAGCAGCTTAGCTTCGGGAGGTCAGTACTTC. The chain has TRBV7-9 and TRBJ2-4; 7 positions agree with TRBD2. Germline V CDR1 and CDR2: SEHNR, FQNEAQ (reference sequence). The length of the CDR3 is 12 residues. Combining the CDR3 with reference TRBV7-9 and TRBJ2-4 gives the whole variable domain DTGVSQNPRHKITKRGQNVTFRCDPISEHNRLYWYRQTLGQGPEFLTYFQNEAQLEKSRLLSDRFSAERPKGSFSTLEIQRTEQGDSAMYLCTSSLASGGQYFGAGTRLSVL.

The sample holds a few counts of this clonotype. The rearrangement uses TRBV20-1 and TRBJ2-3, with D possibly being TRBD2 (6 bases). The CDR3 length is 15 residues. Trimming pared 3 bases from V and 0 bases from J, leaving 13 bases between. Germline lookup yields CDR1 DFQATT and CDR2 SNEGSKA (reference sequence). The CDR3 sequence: CSARIPGLSTDTQYF. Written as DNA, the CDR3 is TGCAGTGCTAGGATTCCGGGACTTAGCACAGATACGCAGTATTTT.

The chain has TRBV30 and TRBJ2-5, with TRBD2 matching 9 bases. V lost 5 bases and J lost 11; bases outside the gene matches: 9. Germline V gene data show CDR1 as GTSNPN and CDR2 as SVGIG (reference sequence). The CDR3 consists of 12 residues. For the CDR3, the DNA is TGTGCCTGGGAGGGTAGCGGGAGAGAGCAGTACTTC. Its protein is CAWEGSGREQYF.

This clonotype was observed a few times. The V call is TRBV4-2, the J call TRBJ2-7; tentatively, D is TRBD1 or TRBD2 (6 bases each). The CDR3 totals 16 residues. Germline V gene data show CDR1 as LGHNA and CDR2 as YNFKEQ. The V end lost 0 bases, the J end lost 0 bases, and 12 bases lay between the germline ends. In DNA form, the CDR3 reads TGTGCCAGCAGCCAAGAGGGAGGACAGACCTCCTACGAGCAGTACTTC. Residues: CASSQEGGQTSYEQYF.

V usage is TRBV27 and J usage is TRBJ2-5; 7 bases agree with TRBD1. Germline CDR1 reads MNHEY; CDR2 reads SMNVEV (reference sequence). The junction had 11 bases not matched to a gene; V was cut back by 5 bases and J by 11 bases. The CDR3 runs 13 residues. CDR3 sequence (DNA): TGTGCCAGCAGTCCTGGGACAGCCTTTCGGCAGTACTTC. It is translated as CASSPGTAFRQYF.

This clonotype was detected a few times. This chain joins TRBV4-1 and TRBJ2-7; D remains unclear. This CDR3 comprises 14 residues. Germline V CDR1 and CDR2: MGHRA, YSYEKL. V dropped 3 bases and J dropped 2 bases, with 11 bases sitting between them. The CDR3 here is CASSHPGTAYEQYF. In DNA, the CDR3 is TGCGCCAGCAGCCACCCAGGAACCGCCTACGAGCAGTACTTC.